This TCR beta chain was recorded in a study of metastatic and nonmetastatic thyroid tumors. Overall study context: Blood and tumor or nodule tissue repertoires from malignant and benign thyroid patients were compared.

Authors' processing steps: The authors used CDR3 differences across clinicopathological groups to build a distant-metastasis classifier for papillary thyroid cancer. With MiXCR, TCRdb reprocessed the PCR reads. The V and J calls here are based on TCRdb, not the publication. The profile shows several thousand clones, 15% to 20% of them singletons. This clone appeared many times. Germline V gives CDR1 MNHEY, CDR2 SMNVEV (reference sequence). CDR3 length equals 13 residues. After removal of 3 bases from V and 4 bases from J, the junction contained 2 bases not matched to a gene. Each patient went into thyroid surgery without having received any treatment.

The sequenced sample consisted of adjacent normal tissue. The sequence was obtained from a male donor with papillary thyroid cancer or a benign thyroid nodule (not recorded which). Some clones in this sample may be carry-over from other donors' samples. The V call is TRBV27, the J call TRBJ1-1, with 7 bases aligning to TRBD1. The CDR3 protein is CASSFQGGTEAFF. CDR3 DNA sequence: TGTGCCAGCAGTTTTCAGGGGGGCACTGAAGCTTTCTTT.